This T cell receptor (beta chain) was identified in a study of Graves' ophthalmopathy and Graves' hyperthyroidism. General study findings and limits: The model achieved 55% to 71% sensitivity and under 75% specificity for ophthalmopathy progression.

RNA served as the template for amplifying TCR beta CDR3 regions. First-round RT-PCR used HTBI primers; second-round multiplex PCR followed. MiXCR, applied by TCRdb to the multiplex PCR reads, yields one record per CDR3 protein. The data show 300,000 to 400,000 distinct CDR3 sequences, about 15% seen once. In its sample, this clonotype was seen many times. Its antigen remains unknown. This TCR was recovered from an adult woman with stable Graves' hyperthyroidism. Sequencing was done on a sample of peripheral blood.

This CDR3 reads CASSSRGNTDTQYF. The CDR3 DNA reads as TGTGCCAGCAGCTCTAGGGGTAACACAGATACGCAGTATTTT. This chain links TRBV7-2 with TRBJ2-3; possible D gene TRBD1, 5 bases. There are 14 residues in the CDR3. Germline CDR1 SGHTA, CDR2 FQGNSA. V was trimmed by 4 bases and J by 2 bases, leaving 10 bases between them.